The 5 T cell receptor beta chains below come from one sample, sequenced in a study of human T cells and chemical hapten exposure. Time point reported: patch test 2, 6 weeks after DPC sensitization. The sample's treatment: therapeutic diphenylcyclopropenone sensitization with weekly scalp DPC. One entry per CDR3 protein, called by TCRdb with MiXCR from the RACE reads. Of about 110,000 distinct CDR3 sequences in the sample, less than 10% were seen once. The sample consisted of whole blood, taken in connection with sensitization to the hapten diphenylcyclopropenone (DPC). Receptors were obtained from a woman aged 40 to 50 with alopecia areata. Some clones in this sample may be carry-over from other donors' samples.

The V and J genes are TRBV12-2 and TRBJ2-2; the tabulated D call, TRBD1, remains unverified against the DNA. TRBV12-2 constitutes a pseudogene. CDR3 length: 15 residues. CDR3 sequence reads: CASRWVTENTGELFF. Written as DNA, the CDR3 is TGTGCAAGTCGCTGGGTGACAGAGAACACCGGGGAGCTGTTTTTT.

This clonotype was counted ten times or more. The V call is TRBV3-1, the J call TRBJ2-7, with a tentative D call TRBD2 (5 bases). Germline V lookup: CDR1 LGHDT, CDR2 YNNKEL (reference sequence). The CDR3 runs 12 residues. V lost 3 bases to trimming and J lost 6 bases, with 9 bases between them. The CDR3 is CASSQGRGEQYF. The CDR3, as DNA: TGTGCCAGCAGCCAGGGTCGGGGCGAGCAGTACTTC.

At least ten counts were recorded for this clonotype. This rearrangement joins TRBV12-3 or TRBV12-4 to TRBJ1-2; D may be TRBD1 (6 bases). Trimming removed 6 bases at V and 2 bases at J, with 13 bases between. CDR3 length: 14 amino acids. This CDR3 reads CASSLIQGNYGYTF. The CDR3 DNA sequence: TGTGCCAGCAGCTTAATACAGGGCAACTATGGCTACACCTTC.

The gene calls are TRBV10-2 and TRBJ2-1; TRBD2 agrees at 13 bases. Germline V CDR1 and CDR2: WSHSY, SAAADI. Trimming took 3 bases from V and 14 from J; bases not matched to a gene: 10. This CDR3 spans 15 amino acids. This CDR3 is CASSDPWTSGGHEFF. The DNA for the CDR3 is TGCGCCAGCAGTGACCCCTGGACTAGCGGGGGTCACGAGTTCTTC.

This clonotype was observed at least ten times. V usage is TRBV9 and J usage is TRBJ1-1; D is possibly TRBD1 (5 bases). CDR3 size: 15 residues. CDR1 is SGDLS, CDR2 YYNGEE, per germline. V was clipped by 0 bases and J by 3 bases, with 12 bases between them. CDR3 in DNA: TGTGCCAGCAGCGTAGGCGGGGCCTCGGACACTGAAGCTTTCTTT. Its translation: CASSVGGASDTEAFF.